The 29 T cell receptor beta chains listed next were all sequenced from one sample in a study of blood T cell repertoires in COVID-19. Some clones are missing from TCRdb's copy, which holds only in-frame ones; the method was immunoSEQ multiplex PCR. The data contain approximately 120,000 clones, 80% to 95% of them singletons. Sequencing was performed on peripheral blood. The receptors shown here come from a man in his forties or fifties with COVID-19, enrolled during active disease.

The chain employs TRBV7-3 and TRBJ2-1; 9 nucleotides line up with TRBD1. CDR1 is SGHTA and CDR2 is FQGTGA in the germline V gene. The J segment lost 3 bases and the V segment lost 8 bases, leaving 17 bases of the junction unmatched. The CDR3 contains 18 residues. Here the CDR3 DNA reads TGTGCCAGCTCTTACCGAGTTCCGGGACAGGGCTACTACAATGAGCAGTTCTTC. The encoded protein is CASSYRVPGQGYYNEQFF.

The CDR3 here is CATSDQDRGDWEQYV. Written as DNA, the CDR3 is TGTGCCACCAGTGATCAGGACAGAGGAGATTGGGAGCAGTACGTC. This rearrangement joins TRBV24-1 to TRBJ2-7, with a tentative D call TRBD1 (6 bases). Germline V lookup: CDR1 KGHDR, CDR2 SFDVKD. The V and J ends lost 3 bases and 7 bases respectively, with 18 bases between them. The length of the CDR3 is 15 residues.

This sequence joins TRBV4-1 and TRBJ1-4, with TRBD1 identical over 7 bases. This CDR3 has 17 amino acids. Germline V gene lookup returns CDR1 MGHRA and CDR2 YSYEKL. Trimming removed 4 bases from V and 0 bases from J; junction bases left unmatched: 8. CDR3 loop: CASSRLGGLATNEKLFF. The CDR3 DNA follows: TGCGCCAGCAGCCGGCTAGGGGGCCTTGCAACTAATGAAAAACTGTTTTTT.

The rearrangement links TRBV5-5 to TRBJ2-1, with TRBD2 identical over 9 bases. The CDR3 totals 15 residues. With 7 bases clipped from V and 0 bases from J, the junction kept 5 bases outside the gene matches. The germline gives CDR1 SGHKS, CDR2 YYEKEE (reference sequence). DNA of the CDR3: TGTGCCAGCGGAGATAGCGGGAGCTCCTACAATGAGCAGTTCTTC. Amino acid sequence: CASGDSGSSYNEQFF.

This chain links TRBV5-1 with TRBJ2-3; TRBD2 matches 10 bases. This CDR3 is built from 15 residues. Germline CDR1 reads SGHRS; CDR2 reads YFSETQ. J gave up 6 bases and V 1 base, and 5 bases lay outside the gene matches. The CDR3 sequence is CASSLTSGKRDTQYF. In DNA form, the CDR3 reads TGCGCCAGCAGCTTGACTAGCGGGAAGCGGGATACGCAGTATTTT.

This rearrangement joins TRBV28 to TRBJ2-7, with a tentative D call TRBD2 (6 bases). The CDR3 is 16 residues long. The germline V gene has CDR1 MDHEN and CDR2 SYDVKM. V lost 4 bases, J lost 2 bases, and 18 bases lay in between. Here the CDR3 reads CASSWGLAALPYEQYF. DNA for the CDR3: TGTGCCAGCAGTTGGGGGTTAGCGGCTCTTCCCTACGAGCAGTACTTC.

The rearrangement uses TRBV28 and TRBJ1-2; weak D call: TRBD1 (5 bases). Germline values: CDR1 MDHEN, CDR2 SYDVKM. The V and J ends lost 5 bases and 4 bases respectively, with 11 bases between them. The CDR3 is 13 amino acids. The CDR3 DNA sequence: TGTGCCAGCAGTCGGGCAGGGCGCTATGGCTACACCTTC. It codes for CASSRAGRYGYTF.

The chain employs TRBV5-1 and TRBJ2-3; 7 bases match TRBD2. V shed 0 bases and J 0 bases; nucleotides not matched to a gene: 7. The germline CDR1 and CDR2 sequences are SGHRS and YFSETQ. This CDR3 comprises 17 residues. The CDR3 DNA reads TGCGCCAGCAGCTTGGGACTAGCCTCCCCTAGCACAGATACGCAGTATTTT. This translates into CASSLGLASPSTDTQYF.

The chain is built from TRBV3-1 (or the pseudogene TRBV3-2) and TRBJ2-6; 7 nucleotides agree with TRBD1. The CDR3 runs 15 residues. Germline CDR1 LGHDT, CDR2 YNNKEL (reference sequence). After removal of 5 bases from V and 5 bases from J, the junction contained 6 bases not matched to a gene. The CDR3 coding sequence is TGTGCCAGCAGCTTCACAGGGGCAAGGGCCAACGTCCTGACTTTC. Translating gives CASSFTGARANVLTF.

The V gene is TRBV27, the J gene TRBJ2-7; D remains unclear. Germline V gene lookup returns CDR1 MNHEY and CDR2 SMNVEV (reference sequence). The germline V and J ends were trimmed by 4 bases and 4 bases, with 2 bases remaining between them. The CDR3 sequence is 10 residues long. The CDR3: CASSSYEQYF. CDR3 nucleotides: TGTGCCAGCAGTTCGTACGAGCAGTACTTC.

The chain has TRBV19 and TRBJ2-6, with TRBD2 matching 7 bases. Germline V gene lookup returns CDR1 LNHDA and CDR2 SQIVND (reference sequence). The trim removed 4 bases at V and 3 bases at J, leaving 3 bases unmatched. The CDR3 extends over 15 amino acids. DNA of the CDR3: TGTGCCAGTAGTAGGGGGAGGGATGGGGCCAACGTCCTGACTTTC. Its protein is CASSRGRDGANVLTF.

The chain uses TRBV5-1 and TRBJ2-5; 11 nucleotides match TRBD2. The ends lost 4 bases at V and 2 bases at J; junction bases unmatched: 7. In germline, CDR1 is SGHRS, CDR2 YFSETQ. CDR3 length: 16 amino acids. CDR3 region: CASSPRLAGNQETQYF. CDR3 in DNA: TGCGCCAGCAGCCCTAGACTAGCGGGGAATCAAGAGACCCAGTACTTC. The entire variable domain, with the rest obtained from reference TRBV5-1 and TRBJ2-5, is as follows: KAGVTQTPRYLIKTRGQQVTLSCSPISGHRSVSWYQQTPGQGLQFLFEYFSETQRNKGNFPGRFSGRQFSNSRSEMNVSTLELGDSALYLCASSPRLAGNQETQYFGPGTRLLVL.

The chain carries TRBV27 and TRBJ2-7, with D possibly matching TRBD1 (6 bases). The V and J ends lost 6 bases and 0 bases respectively, with 9 bases between them. CDR3 length: 13 amino acids. Germline CDR1 reads MNHEY; CDR2 reads SMNVEV (reference sequence). Here the CDR3 reads CASRLQGSYEQYF. The DNA for the CDR3 is TGTGCCAGCAGATTACAGGGCTCCTACGAGCAGTACTTC.

The chain joins TRBV30 to TRBJ2-7, with a tentative D call TRBD2 (6 bases). This CDR3 contains 14 residues. Trimming took off 2 bases at V and 7 bases at J, with 18 bases between the two ends. Per the germline V gene, CDR1 is GTSNPN and CDR2 is SVGIG (reference sequence). The CDR3 loop reads CAWSLFASSGEQYF. In DNA form, the CDR3 reads TGTGCCTGGAGTCTCTTTGCCTCGAGCGGGGAGCAGTACTTC. Filled out from reference TRBV30 and TRBJ2-7, the complete variable domain reads SQTIHQWPATLVQPVGSPLSLECTVEGTSNPNLYWYRQAAGRGLQLLFYSVGIGQISSEVPQNLSASRPQDRQFILSSKKLLLSDSGFYLCAWSLFASSGEQYFGPGTRLTVT.

The chain is built from TRBV28 and TRBJ1-6, with D uncertain. In germline, CDR1 is MDHEN, CDR2 SYDVKM. The CDR3 is made up of 17 amino acids. Trimming took off 3 bases at V and 11 bases at J, with 23 bases between the two ends. CDR3 protein: CASSFVGGLNARAPLHF. CDR3 nucleotide sequence: TGTGCCAGCAGTTTCGTTGGAGGTCTTAACGCGCGGGCACCCCTCCACTTT.

The genes are TRBV21-1 and TRBJ2-1; TRBD2 is the table's D call and was not checked against the DNA. TRBV21-1 corresponds to a pseudogene. The CDR3 is 24 amino acids. CDR3 sequence (DNA): TGTGCCAGCAGCAAATTGTATCGTGGCAGCCCGGGACTAGCGGGAGGGAGGGGCTACAATGAGCAGTTCTTC. Translating it yields CASSKLYRGSPGLAGGRGYNEQFF.

The chain couples TRBV9 to TRBJ2-7, with 14 nucleotides matching TRBD2. Germline trimming cut 0 bases from V and 5 bases from J; bases unmatched to any gene: 4. This CDR3 contains 16 residues. Germline-derived CDR1 and CDR2 are SGDLS and YYNGEE. DNA of the CDR3: TGTGCCAGCAGCGTAGGACTAGCGGGAGGGAGCCACGAGCAGTACTTC. Its translation: CASSVGLAGGSHEQYF.

This chain links TRBV25-1 with TRBJ1-2, with 7 bases that match TRBD1. This CDR3 is built from 12 residues. Trimming took 6 bases from V and 4 from J; bases not matched to a gene: 2. From germline, CDR1 is MGHDK and CDR2 SYGVNS. This chain's CDR3 is CASRDRTYGYTF. CDR3 in DNA: TGTGCCAGCAGGGACAGGACCTATGGCTACACCTTC.

The gene calls are TRBV5-1 and TRBJ2-2; D gene unclear. Germline V gene lookup returns CDR1 SGHRS and CDR2 YFSETQ. V lost 6 bases and J lost 0, with 9 bases in between. There are 14 residues in the CDR3. The CDR3 nucleotides read TGCGCCAGCACAGAGGCCGCGAACACCGGGGAGCTGTTTTTT. It codes for CASTEAANTGELFF.

A single count supports this clone. The J gene is TRBJ2-1, the V gene TRBV4-3; 9 bases are shared with TRBD2. V gave up 0 bases and J gave up 8 bases; unmatched junction bases: 8. CDR3 length: 16 residues. Germline V lookup: CDR1 LGHNA, CDR2 YSLEER. The DNA for the CDR3 is TGCGCCAGCAGCCAAGATCCGCTAGCGGGAAGATATGAGCAGTTCTTC. Translated, it gives CASSQDPLAGRYEQFF.

V usage is TRBV28 and J usage is TRBJ1-4; maybe TRBD1 (6 bases). CDR3 length equals 13 residues. Trimming removed 8 bases from V and 6 bases from J, with 13 bases in between. Germline V gene data show CDR1 as MDHEN and CDR2 as SYDVKM. The CDR3 reads CASGGRGYEKLFF. The DNA of the CDR3 is TGTGCCAGCGGGGGGAGGGGGTATGAAAAACTGTTTTTT.

The V gene is TRBV11-3, the J gene TRBJ2-1, with D maybe TRBD1 (5 bases). Germline CDR1 SGHNT, CDR2 YENEEA. The germline V and J ends were trimmed by 5 bases and 9 bases, with 11 bases remaining between them. The CDR3 is 12 amino acids. The CDR3 region is CASSQGNGEQFF. As DNA, the CDR3 is TGTGCCAGCAGCCAGGGTAACGGTGAGCAGTTCTTC.

The chain is built from TRBV29-1 and TRBJ2-7; D unresolved. CDR3 length: 14 residues. Deletions cut 4 bases from V and 5 bases from J, with 18 bases between. Germline CDR1 reads SQVTM; CDR2 reads ANQGSEA. CDR3 sequence (DNA): TGCAGCGTTGCCCCCTCCGGGTTTAGTAACGAGCAGTACTTC. Translated, it gives CSVAPSGFSNEQYF.

The rearrangement links TRBV21-1 to TRBJ2-1; the D call TRBD2 from the table was never checked on the DNA. TRBV21-1 is a listed pseudogene. This CDR3 region has 14 residues. CDR3 sequence reads: CASRRGLPDNEQFF. DNA of the CDR3: TGTGCCAGCAGAAGGGGACTTCCTGACAATGAGCAGTTCTTC.

The chain couples TRBV11-2 to TRBJ2-7; D may be TRBD1 (6 bases). This CDR3 has 12 residues. V was shortened by 4 bases and J by 3 bases, with 7 bases between the two germline ends. CDR1 and CDR2 from the germline V gene are SGHAT and FQNNGV. CDR3 nucleotide sequence: TGTGCCAGCAGCTCACAGGGCTACGAGCAGTACTTC. Amino acid sequence: CASSSQGYEQYF.

J is TRBJ2-3 and V is TRBV7-3; weak D call: TRBD2 (6 bases). The V end was cut by 3 bases, the J end by 0 bases, with 10 bases between. Germline-derived CDR1 and CDR2 are SGHTA and FQGTGA. The CDR3 covers 15 residues. CDR3 residues: CASSLTGGSTDTQYF. The DNA of the CDR3 is TGTGCCAGCAGCTTGACCGGGGGTAGCACAGATACGCAGTATTTT.

This chain uses TRBV11-1 with TRBJ2-2, with a tentative D call TRBD1 (5 bases). The germline gives CDR1 SGHAT, CDR2 FQDESV (reference sequence). The CDR3 is 16 amino acids. Trimming cost V 5 bases and J 0 bases, with 13 bases left between them. The CDR3, as DNA: TGTGCCAGCAGCAAGATGCAGGGCGCGAACACCGGGGAGCTGTTTTTT. Translated, it gives CASSKMQGANTGELFF.

The V and J genes are TRBV9 and TRBJ2-1; TRBD1 is a possible D gene (5 bases). The CDR3 is 12 residues long. Trimming pared 0 bases from V and 10 bases from J, leaving 8 bases between. Germline CDR1 SGDLS, CDR2 YYNGEE. This CDR3 reads CASSVGGREQFF. CDR3 bases: TGTGCCAGCAGCGTAGGGGGCAGGGAGCAGTTCTTC.

V usage is TRBV11-3 and J usage is TRBJ2-7; 8 bases are shared with TRBD1. The CDR3 has 13 residues. Germline CDR1 SGHNT, CDR2 YENEEA. J lost 3 bases, V lost 5 bases, and 3 bases had no gene match. As DNA, the CDR3 is TGTGCCAGCAGCCCGGACAGGGTCTACGAGCAGTACGTC. Protein: CASSPDRVYEQYV.